This T cell receptor (beta chain) was captured in a study of T cells after yellow fever vaccination. This clonotype has just a few counts. Trimming removed 1 base from V and 7 bases from J, with 11 bases in between. CDR1 and CDR2 from the germline V gene are SQVTM and ANQGSEA. This CDR3 spans 13 amino acids. One entry per CDR3 protein results from TCRdb running MiXCR on the 5' RACE reads. The sample gives under 55,000 distinct CDR3 sequences, 5% to 8.5% of which show up once; roughly 24% is in the top ten. This receptor was obtained from a man aged 18 to 30 who received the YFV17D yellow fever vaccine. Sequenced here: CD8+ T cells not binding an NS4B(214-222) dextramer, sorted from PBMCs, sampled about 41 days after the first yellow fever vaccination. V and J are TRBV29-1 and TRBJ1-5; D gene uncertain. The CDR3 is CSVEGEVGQPQHF. In DNA form, the CDR3 reads TGCAGCGTTGAAGGGGAAGTCGGACAGCCCCAGCATTTT.